This is a list of T cell receptor beta chains from one sample in a study of T cells in Graves' hyperthyroidism and ophthalmopathy. MiXCR, applied by TCRdb to the multiplex PCR reads, yields one record per CDR3 protein. The repertoire includes 300,000 to 450,000 distinct CDR3 sequences, about 15% of them detected once, and about a quarter sits in the top ten. Sample: blood. These TCRs come from a young woman with Graves' hyperthyroidism that later progressed to Graves' ophthalmopathy. CDR3s include the opening cysteine and the closing phenylalanine or tryptophan.

J gene,V gene,CDR3 protein
TRBJ2-2,TRBV6-2/TRBV6-3,CASSYQRADPTGELFF
TRBJ2-5,TRBV29-1,CSVGRTGQETQYF
TRBJ2-1,TRBV6-5,CASSYSSSNEQFF
TRBJ2-5,TRBV18,CASSPGGASGTQYF
TRBJ2-2,TRBV6-4,CASSDTFDTGELFF
TRBJ1-1,TRBV6-5,CASSYQPGINTEAFF
TRBJ2-1,TRBV28,CASSRSGQAYNEQFF
TRBJ2-1,TRBV6-1,CASSEAGTPNEQFF
TRBJ2-7,TRBV28,CASSFGGRKTYEQYF
TRBJ1-6,TRBV6-5,CASSYSGQHSPLHF
TRBJ2-3,TRBV15,CATSKGQAGDTQYF
TRBJ1-1,TRBV20-1,CSAQIYLNTEAFF
TRBJ1-3,TRBV28,CASSFLPRGRGNTIYF
TRBJ2-5,TRBV6-1,CASSDLGGTGKTQYF
TRBJ2-1,TRBV19,CASSPGQLFAEQFF
TRBJ2-2,TRBV20-1,CSAPRDRDTGELFF
TRBJ2-7,TRBV30,CAWSAGSYEQYF
TRBJ2-1,TRBV20-1,CSDPIDEQFF
TRBJ2-5,TRBV27,CASRMGETQYF
TRBJ2-7,TRBV28,CASSFNGPSYEQYF
TRBJ2-7,TRBV2,CASCYQQARQYF
TRBJ2-5,TRBV5-1,CASRNSPSGSWAVTQYF
TRBJ2-3,TRBV29-1,CSVGNRADTQYF
TRBJ2-1,TRBV28,CASKRSVRPEQFF
TRBJ1-5,TRBV6-1,CASSVRTGYSNQPQHF
TRBJ2-1,TRBV7-8,CASSLWEERDRLNEQFF
TRBJ1-1,TRBV5-1,CASRVSAGSTEAFF
TRBJ2-7,TRBV20-1,CSARDGGLPSGEQYF
TRBJ2-1,TRBV6-6,CASSYSRGGGQEQFF
TRBJ2-3,TRBV12-3/TRBV12-4,CASSSQTGDTQYF
TRBJ1-1,TRBV7-9,CASSRGLTTTGGSMNTEAFF
TRBJ2-1,TRBV13,CASSDHTATSGPGEQFF
TRBJ2-7,TRBV10-3,CAISEQDSPYEQYF
TRBJ2-5,TRBV18,CASSSRLAGETQYF
TRBJ2-2,TRBV2,CASSGNRADGELFF
TRBJ2-3,TRBV4-2,CASSQEDRVDNTDTQYF
TRBJ2-1,TRBV28,CASSVSGLAGYGEQFF
TRBJ1-5,TRBV19,CASSSGAGNGNQPQHF
TRBJ2-2,TRBV13,CASSLGRGVTGELFF
TRBJ2-7,TRBV20-1,CSAPKLSSGMRYEQYF
TRBJ2-5,TRBV9,CASSVESQETQYF